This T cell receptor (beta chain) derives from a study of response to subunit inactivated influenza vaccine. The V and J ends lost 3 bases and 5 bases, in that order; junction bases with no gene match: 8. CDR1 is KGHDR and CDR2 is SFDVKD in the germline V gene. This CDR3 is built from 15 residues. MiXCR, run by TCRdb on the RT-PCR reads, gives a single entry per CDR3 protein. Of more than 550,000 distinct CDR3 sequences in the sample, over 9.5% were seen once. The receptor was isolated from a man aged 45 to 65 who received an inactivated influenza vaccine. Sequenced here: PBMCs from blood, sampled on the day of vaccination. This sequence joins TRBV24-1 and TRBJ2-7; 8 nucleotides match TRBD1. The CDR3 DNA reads TGTGCCACCAGTGATAAACGGACAGGGAGCCACGAGCAGTACTTC. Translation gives CATSDKRTGSHEQYF.